These 24 T cell receptor beta chains were sequenced from one sample in a study of naive and memory T cell subsets. Two oligonucleotides, mixed equimolar, formed the beta constant-region primer covering TRBC1 and TRBC2. TCRdb re-derived calls from the UMI-ligation and nested PCR reads in MiXCR, one entry per CDR3 protein. The sample carries 89,000 or so distinct CDR3 sequences, 10% to 15% recorded once. The sequenced sample consisted of central memory CD4+ T cells from blood. Receptors originate from a human donor in good health.

This clonotype turned up a few times. The chain has TRBV7-2 and TRBJ1-2; maybe TRBD1 (6 bases). The CDR3 extends over 14 amino acids. Germline values: CDR1 SGHTA, CDR2 FQGNSA. V lost 1 base and J 4 bases, leaving 10 bases between the germline ends. The CDR3 DNA reads TGTGCCAGCAGCTTAGGGGGGGCATCCTATGGCTACACCTTC. It translates to CASSLGGASYGYTF.

This clonotype was seen many times. V gene TRBV20-1 combines with J gene TRBJ2-5; 8 bases are a match to TRBD2. V dropped 0 bases and J dropped 4; count of bases not matched to a gene: 4. The CDR3 length is 14 residues. Per germline, CDR1 DFQATT and CDR2 SNEGSKA (reference sequence). DNA of the CDR3: TGCAGTGCTAGAGACCGGACTAGCCGAGAGACCCAGTACTTC. Its translation: CSARDRTSRETQYF.

This chain uses TRBV12-3 or TRBV12-4 with TRBJ2-7; 10 nucleotides align to TRBD1. This CDR3 is built from 14 residues. The V gene end was trimmed by 10 bases and the J gene end by 4 bases; junction bases not matched to a gene: 10. CDR3 protein: CANFDRDRGYEQYF. The CDR3 DNA reads TGTGCCAATTTTGACCGGGACAGGGGATACGAGCAGTACTTC.

The chain is built from TRBV12-3 or TRBV12-4 and TRBJ2-2; TRBD2 matches 9 bases. The junction had 5 bases not matched to a gene; V was cut back by 5 bases and J by 1 base. This CDR3 comprises 16 residues. The CDR3 reads CASSVGLALNTGELFF. Here the CDR3 DNA reads TGTGCCAGCAGTGTGGGACTAGCTTTGAACACCGGGGAGCTGTTTTTT.

This clonotype came up a few times. The rearrangement joins TRBV20-1 to TRBJ1-1; D is uncertain. There are 15 residues in the CDR3. Germline V gene data show CDR1 as DFQATT and CDR2 as SNEGSKA (reference sequence). The V and J ends lost 6 bases and 0 bases respectively, with 17 bases between them. CDR3 sequence (DNA): TGCAGTGCCAACGGAGCCCGAGCGATGAACACTGAAGCTTTCTTT. It translates to CSANGARAMNTEAFF.

The sample holds many counts of this clonotype. The rearrangement joins TRBV29-1 to TRBJ2-1, with 13 bases matching TRBD2. CDR1 SQVTM and CDR2 ANQGSEA come from the germline V gene. The CDR3 has 16 amino acids. J was trimmed by 8 bases and V by 7 bases; bases with no gene match: 14. The CDR3 coding sequence is TGCAGCGCCCTAAGACTAGCGGGAGGAGTAAGGGATGAGCAGTTCTTC. It translates to CSALRLAGGVRDEQFF.

The chain uses TRBV4-2 and TRBJ2-1; 7 bases are shared with TRBD1. CDR3 length: 16 residues. Germline V CDR1 and CDR2: LGHNA, YNFKEQ. The J segment lost 2 bases and the V segment lost 0 bases, leaving 4 bases of the junction unmatched. The CDR3 protein is CASSQDIGTAYNEQFF. CDR3 nucleotide sequence: TGTGCCAGCAGCCAAGATATAGGGACAGCCTACAATGAGCAGTTCTTC.

This clonotype was counted between two and nine times. V usage is TRBV6-1 and J usage is TRBJ1-6; D gene unclear. Trimming took off 2 bases at V and 7 bases at J, with 12 bases between the two ends. The germline V gene encodes CDR1 MNHNS and CDR2 SASEGT. The CDR3 contains 15 residues. The CDR3 DNA sequence: TGTGCCAGCAGTGAACAAGGGAGAGGAAATTCACCCCTCCACTTT. Translating gives CASSEQGRGNSPLHF.

Details on this clonotype: Possible read error: a much larger clone is one base away. The rearrangement joins TRBV7-2 to TRBJ2-1, with 9 bases fitting TRBD1. CDR1 and CDR2 from the germline V gene are SGHTA and FQGNSA. The CDR3 has 17 amino acids. CDR3 in DNA: TGTGCCAGCGGCTTAGCGCTAATAGGGACAGGGAGCAATGAGCAGTTCTTC. This gives the protein CASGLALIGTGSNEQFF.

This clonotype showed up just a few times. The CDR3 DNA reads TGTGCCTGGAGTGCAGACTCTGGGGCCAACGTCCTGACTTTC. This sequence encodes CAWSADSGANVLTF. The rearrangement links TRBV30 to TRBJ2-6; D is unresolved. The CDR3 loop spans 14 amino acids. V lost 1 base and J 0 bases, leaving 4 bases between the germline ends. Germline CDR1 is GTSNPN and CDR2 is SVGIG (reference sequence).

This sequence joins TRBV10-1 and TRBJ2-1; 11 bases match TRBD2. Trimming took 3 bases from V and 10 from J; bases not matched to a gene: 5. The germline V gene encodes CDR1 WNHNN and CDR2 SYGVQD (reference sequence). This CDR3 has 14 residues. In nucleotides, the CDR3 is TGCGCCAGCAGTGATAGCGGGAGGGCCGGGGAGCAGTTCTTC. Amino acid sequence: CASSDSGRAGEQFF.

The genes are TRBV7-6 and TRBJ1-1; weak D call: TRBD1 (5 bases). Germline loops: CDR1 SGHVS, CDR2 FNYEAQ. CDR3 size: 18 residues. V lost 1 base and J 0 bases, leaving 18 bases between the germline ends. The CDR3, as DNA: TGTGCCAGCAGCTTAGTTATGGTACCAGGGAGCCTGAACACTGAAGCTTTCTTT. Residues: CASSLVMVPGSLNTEAFF.

This clonotype has at least ten counts. The rearrangement uses TRBV7-9 and TRBJ2-7, with TRBD2 matching 9 bases. Germline V gene sequence: CDR1 SEHNR, CDR2 FQNEAQ (reference sequence). The V and J ends lost 5 bases and 4 bases, in that order; junction bases with no gene match: 9. The CDR3 is made up of 15 amino acids. The CDR3 reads CASSEPETSGYEQYF. The CDR3 nucleotides are TGTGCCAGCAGCGAACCGGAGACTAGCGGTTACGAGCAGTACTTC.

This clonotype was recorded a few times. The CDR3 protein is CASSQRGGEGEKLFF. Written as DNA, the CDR3 is TGTGCCAGCAGTCAAAGGGGGGGGGAGGGCGAAAAACTGTTTTTT. V gene TRBV28 combines with J gene TRBJ1-4; D might be TRBD1 (6 bases). Trimming pared 5 bases from V and 8 bases from J, leaving 18 bases between. The CDR3 length is 15 residues. Germline CDR1 MDHEN, CDR2 SYDVKM.

The rearrangement uses TRBV18 and TRBJ2-4; no definite D call. V lost 3 bases, J lost 0 bases, and 12 bases lay in between. The germline CDR1 and CDR2 sequences are KGHSH and LQKENI. This CDR3 region has 16 residues. The CDR3, as DNA: TGTGCCAGCTCACCCCCGCAGTATACAGCCAAAAACATTCAGTACTTC. It yields the protein CASSPPQYTAKNIQYF.

Only a few counts were recorded for this clonotype. V is TRBV18 and J is TRBJ2-3; unclear D gene. The V end lost 0 bases, the J end lost 2 bases, and 18 bases lay between the germline ends. Per the germline V gene, CDR1 is KGHSH and CDR2 is LQKENI. The CDR3 spans 18 residues. The CDR3 loop reads CASSPPNMLESVTDTQYF. The CDR3 region has the DNA TGTGCCAGCTCACCACCCAACATGCTGGAGTCGGTCACAGATACGCAGTATTTT.

This clonotype appeared many times. The chain combines TRBV6-5 with TRBJ1-2, with a weak D call TRBD1 (5 bases). Germline V gene data show CDR1 as MNHEY and CDR2 as SVGAGI. The CDR3 sequence is 15 residues long. V lost 0 bases and J lost 4, with 12 bases in between. The CDR3 reads CASSYSGEGTYGYTF. DNA of the CDR3: TGTGCCAGCAGTTACTCCGGGGAAGGGACCTATGGCTACACCTTC.

Ten or more counts support this clonotype. V and J are TRBV9 and TRBJ2-5, with D unresolved. With 2 bases removed from V and 2 bases from J, the gap between germline ends came to 7 bases. The CDR3 loop spans 13 amino acids. The germline gives CDR1 SGDLS, CDR2 YYNGEE. Here the CDR3 reads CASSVEIQETQYF. The DNA of the CDR3 is TGTGCCAGCAGCGTTGAGATTCAAGAGACCCAGTACTTC.

The gene calls are TRBV27 and TRBJ1-2; 7 positions agree with TRBD1. Per the germline V gene, CDR1 is MNHEY and CDR2 is SMNVEV (reference sequence). The ends lost 4 bases at V and 4 bases at J; junction bases unmatched: 9. CDR3 length: 15 residues. The CDR3 DNA is TGTGCCAGCAGTTCCAGGGACAGACCTGTCTATGGCTACACCTTC. Residues: CASSSRDRPVYGYTF.

This clonotype showed up many times. The gene calls are TRBV5-4 and TRBJ2-1; 15 bases line up with TRBD2. This CDR3 has 16 amino acids. Germline CDR1 SGHNT, CDR2 YYREEE (reference sequence). With V trimmed by 3 bases and J by 9 bases, 7 bases remained unmatched. CDR3: CASSSGLAGGNSEQFF. CDR3 nucleotide sequence: TGTGCCAGCAGCTCCGGACTAGCGGGAGGGAACAGTGAGCAGTTCTTC.

This clonotype was recorded many times. The CDR3 region is CSVGRGDTEAFF. CDR3 nucleotides: TGCAGCGTTGGTAGGGGAGACACTGAAGCTTTCTTT. This chain connects TRBV29-1 to TRBJ1-1; D possibly corresponds to TRBD1 (5 bases). The CDR3 is 12 residues long. Germline V lookup: CDR1 SQVTM, CDR2 ANQGSEA. Trimming left V 4 bases short and J 3 bases short, with 9 bases between.

A few counts support this clonotype. The chain couples TRBV19 to TRBJ2-2, with D unresolved. Germline V CDR1 and CDR2: LNHDA, SQIVND (reference sequence). The CDR3 covers 16 residues. V lost 1 base and J lost 6, with 15 bases in between. The CDR3 DNA sequence: TGTGCCAGTAGTATAGTTACCATCGTGCGCCCCGGGGAGCTGTTTTTT. Translating it yields CASSIVTIVRPGELFF.

The genes are TRBV27 and TRBJ2-1; the match to TRBD2 covers 14 bases. CDR1 and CDR2 from the germline V gene are MNHEY and SMNVEV (reference sequence). V dropped 3 bases and J dropped 12; count of bases not matched to a gene: 13. This CDR3 comprises 17 residues. CDR3 amino acids: CASSFSNTGLAGARQFF. Written as DNA, the CDR3 is TGTGCCAGCAGTTTCTCGAATACGGGACTAGCGGGAGCGAGGCAGTTCTTC.

This clonotype appeared a few times. The chain uses TRBV7-9 and TRBJ2-1, with D possibly being TRBD1 or TRBD2 (5 bases each). Deletions cut 0 bases from V and 7 bases from J, with 7 bases between. This CDR3 spans 13 amino acids. Germline-derived CDR1 and CDR2 are SEHNR and FQNEAQ (reference sequence). This CDR3 reads CASSLAGGNEQFF. CDR3 sequence (DNA): TGTGCCAGCAGCTTAGCTGGGGGAAATGAGCAGTTCTTC.